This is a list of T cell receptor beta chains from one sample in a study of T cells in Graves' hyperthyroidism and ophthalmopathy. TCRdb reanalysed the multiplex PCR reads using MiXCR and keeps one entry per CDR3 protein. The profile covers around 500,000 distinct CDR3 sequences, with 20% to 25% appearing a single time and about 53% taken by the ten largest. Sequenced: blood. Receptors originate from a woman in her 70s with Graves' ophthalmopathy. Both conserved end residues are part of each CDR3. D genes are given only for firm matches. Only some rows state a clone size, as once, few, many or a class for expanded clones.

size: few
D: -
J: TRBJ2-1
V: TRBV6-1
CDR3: CASSEVRFGTFTMMGQFF
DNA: TGTGCCAGCAGTGAAGTCAGGTTTGGGACCTTTACAATGATGGGGCAGTTCTTC

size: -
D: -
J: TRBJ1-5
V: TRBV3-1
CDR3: CASSQLGSHQPQHF
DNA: TGTGCCAGCAGCCAATTAGGGTCCCATCAGCCCCAGCATTTT

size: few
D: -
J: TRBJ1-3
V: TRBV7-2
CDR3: CASSLAAVSGNTIYF
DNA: TGTGCCAGCAGCTTAGCGGCAGTCTCTGGAAACACCATATATTTT

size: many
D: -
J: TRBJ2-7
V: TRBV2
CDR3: CASSSRRSSYEQYF
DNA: TGTGCCAGCAGTTCCCGAAGGAGCTCCTACGAGCAGTACTTC

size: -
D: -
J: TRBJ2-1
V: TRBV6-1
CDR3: CASSEPSGSYNEQFF
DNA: TGTGCCAGCAGTGAGCCGAGCGGGTCCTACAATGAGCAGTTCTTC

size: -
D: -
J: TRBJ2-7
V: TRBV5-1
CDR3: CASSHSRVGEQYF
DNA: TGCGCCAGCAGCCACAGCAGGGTGGGCGAGCAGTACTTC

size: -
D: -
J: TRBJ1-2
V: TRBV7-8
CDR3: CASSLAIGVYGYTF
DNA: TGTGCCAGCAGCTTAGCGATCGGGGTCTATGGCTACACCTTC

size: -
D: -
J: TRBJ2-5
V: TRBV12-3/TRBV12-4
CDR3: CASSPGTLYQETQYF
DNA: TGTGCCAGCAGCCCCGGGACTCTGTACCAAGAGACCCAGTACTTC

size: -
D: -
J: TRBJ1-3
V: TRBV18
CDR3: CASSQQEPSANTIYF
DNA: TGTGCCAGCTCACAACAAGAACCCTCAGCAAACACCATATATTTT

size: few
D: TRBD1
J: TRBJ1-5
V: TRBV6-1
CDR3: CASGQGGRNQPQHF
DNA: TGTGCCAGCGGACAGGGAGGTCGCAATCAGCCCCAGCATTTT

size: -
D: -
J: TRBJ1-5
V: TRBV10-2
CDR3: CASRQGPDQPQHF
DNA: TGCGCCAGCAGACAGGGACCTGATCAGCCCCAGCATTTT

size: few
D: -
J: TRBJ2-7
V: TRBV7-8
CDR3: CASSLDRFGTEQYF
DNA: TGTGCCAGCAGCTTAGATCGCTTTGGGACCGAGCAGTACTTC

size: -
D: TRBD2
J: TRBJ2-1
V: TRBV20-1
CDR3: CSARVMGASGTNEQFF
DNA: TGCAGTGCTAGAGTAATGGGTGCTAGCGGGACCAATGAGCAGTTCTTC

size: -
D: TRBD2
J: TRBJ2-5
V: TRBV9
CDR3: CASSVVAGYQETQYF
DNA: TGTGCCAGCAGCGTGGTAGCGGGCTACCAAGAGACCCAGTACTTC

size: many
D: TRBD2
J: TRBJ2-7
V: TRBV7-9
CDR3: CASSRTSGSDEQYF
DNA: TGTGCCAGCAGCCGGACTAGCGGGAGTGACGAGCAGTACTTC

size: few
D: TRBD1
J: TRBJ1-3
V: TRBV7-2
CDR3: CASSLRGQPRNTIYF
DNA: TGTGCCAGCAGCTTAAGGGGACAGCCACGAAACACCATATATTTT

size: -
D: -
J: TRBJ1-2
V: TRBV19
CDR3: CASQLRREEANYGYTF
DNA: TGTGCCAGTCAACTCCGGAGGGAGGAAGCTAACTATGGCTACACCTTC

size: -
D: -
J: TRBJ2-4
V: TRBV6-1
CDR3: CASSERQRWVLAKNIQYF
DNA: TGTGCCAGCAGTGAAAGGCAGCGCTGGGTCCTAGCCAAAAACATTCAGTACTTC

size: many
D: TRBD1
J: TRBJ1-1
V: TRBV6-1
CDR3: CASNPTGGPEAFF
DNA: TGTGCCAGCAATCCGACAGGGGGCCCTGAAGCTTTCTTT

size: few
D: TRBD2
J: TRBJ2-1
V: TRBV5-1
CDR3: CASSYSGRGVDEQFF
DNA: TGCGCCAGCAGCTATAGCGGGAGGGGCGTTGATGAGCAGTTCTTC

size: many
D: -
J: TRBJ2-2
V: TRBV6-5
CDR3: CASSYRGTGYSRTGELFF
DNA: TGTGCCAGCAGTTACCGAGGGACGGGATATTCGAGGACCGGGGAGCTGTTTTTT

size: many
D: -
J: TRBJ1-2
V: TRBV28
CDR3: CASKGGTSYAYTF
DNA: TGTGCCAGCAAGGGCGGAACGAGCTATGCCTACACCTTC

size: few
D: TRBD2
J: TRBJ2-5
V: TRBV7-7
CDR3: CASSRTSGETQYF
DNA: TGTGCTAGCAGCCGGACTAGCGGGGAGACCCAGTACTTC

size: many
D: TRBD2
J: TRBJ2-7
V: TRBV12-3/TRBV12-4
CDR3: CASSFRASGSYEQYF
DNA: TGTGCCAGCAGTTTTCGCGCTAGCGGGAGCTACGAGCAGTACTTC

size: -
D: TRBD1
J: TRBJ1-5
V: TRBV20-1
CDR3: CSAAGTENQPQHF
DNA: TGCAGTGCTGCGGGGACAGAAAATCAGCCCCAGCATTTT

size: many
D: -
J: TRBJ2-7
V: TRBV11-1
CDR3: CASSLTDGTSYEQYF
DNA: TGTGCCAGCAGCCTGACAGACGGTACCTCCTACGAGCAGTACTTC

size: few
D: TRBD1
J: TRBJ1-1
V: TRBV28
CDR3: CASRARGPADTEAFF
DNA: TGTGCCAGCAGGGCCAGGGGGCCTGCGGACACTGAAGCTTTCTTT

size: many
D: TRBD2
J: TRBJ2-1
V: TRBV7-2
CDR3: CASSLLAGEYNEQFF
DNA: TGTGCCAGCAGCTTACTAGCGGGGGAGTACAATGAGCAGTTCTTC

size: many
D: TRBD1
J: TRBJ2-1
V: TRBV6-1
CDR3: CASSATRTGGSNEQFF
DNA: TGTGCCAGCAGTGCGACTAGGACAGGGGGCAGTAATGAGCAGTTCTTC

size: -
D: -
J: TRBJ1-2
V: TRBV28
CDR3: CASSLPSNYGYTF
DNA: TGTGCCAGCAGTTTACCCTCAAACTATGGCTACACCTTC

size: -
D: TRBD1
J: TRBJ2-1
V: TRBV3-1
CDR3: CASSRDRGHNEQFF
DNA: TGTGCCAGCAGCCGGGACAGGGGGCACAATGAGCAGTTCTTC

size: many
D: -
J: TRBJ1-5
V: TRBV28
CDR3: CASSLLGNSNQPQHF
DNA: TGTGCCAGCAGTTTATTAGGGAATAGCAATCAGCCCCAGCATTTT

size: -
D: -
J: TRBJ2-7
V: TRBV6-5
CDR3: CASSSTAPGEQYF
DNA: TGTGCCAGCAGTTCGACAGCTCCGGGTGAGCAGTACTTC

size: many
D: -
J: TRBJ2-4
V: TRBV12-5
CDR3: CASARLGGNKNIQYF
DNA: TGTGCTAGTGCCCGTTTAGGGGGGAACAAAAACATTCAGTACTTC

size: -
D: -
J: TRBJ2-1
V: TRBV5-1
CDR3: CASSTASPTYNEQFF
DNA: TGCGCCAGCAGCACCGCTAGCCCCACCTACAATGAGCAGTTCTTC

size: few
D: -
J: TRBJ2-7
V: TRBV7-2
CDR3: CASSIGLTYEQYF
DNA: TGTGCCAGCAGCATTGGACTAACATACGAGCAGTACTTC

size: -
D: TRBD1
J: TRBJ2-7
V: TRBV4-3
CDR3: CASSQRTGQVSYEQYF
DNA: TGCGCCAGCAGCCAGCGGACAGGGCAGGTTTCCTACGAGCAGTACTTC

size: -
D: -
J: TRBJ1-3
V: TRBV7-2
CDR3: CASSPPRGSGNTIYF
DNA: TGTGCCAGCAGCCCCCCACGGGGGTCGGGAAACACCATATATTTT

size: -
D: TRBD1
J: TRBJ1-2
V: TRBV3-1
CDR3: CASSQRQGLGYTF
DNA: TGTGCCAGCAGCCAACGACAGGGCCTTGGCTACACCTTC

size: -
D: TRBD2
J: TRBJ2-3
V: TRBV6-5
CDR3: CASSYSSRGSGGPGDTQYF
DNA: TGTGCCAGCAGTTACTCGAGCCGAGGTAGCGGGGGACCCGGGGATACGCAGTATTTT

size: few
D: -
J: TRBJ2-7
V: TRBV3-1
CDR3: CASSPPFRSYEQYF
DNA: TGTGCCAGCAGCCCCCCGTTTCGTTCCTACGAGCAGTACTTC

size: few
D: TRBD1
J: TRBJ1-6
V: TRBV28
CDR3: CASRDRVNSPLHF
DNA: TGTGCCAGCAGGGACAGGGTCAATTCACCCCTCCACTTT

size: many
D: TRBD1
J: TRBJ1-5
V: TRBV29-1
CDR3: CSVSTGVNQPQHF
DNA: TGCAGCGTTTCAACAGGGGTCAATCAGCCCCAGCATTTT

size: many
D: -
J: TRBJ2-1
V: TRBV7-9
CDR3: CASSLANGLVGGGSYNEQFF
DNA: TGTGCCAGCAGCTTAGCGAACGGTCTAGTAGGAGGAGGCTCCTACAATGAGCAGTTCTTC

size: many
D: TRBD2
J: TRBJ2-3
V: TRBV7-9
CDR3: CASSLAAGSTDTQYF
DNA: TGTGCCAGCAGCTTAGCAGCGGGGAGCACAGATACGCAGTATTTT

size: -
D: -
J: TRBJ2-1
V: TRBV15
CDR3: CATSRSRAYNEQFF
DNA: TGTGCCACCAGCAGAAGTAGGGCGTACAATGAGCAGTTCTTC

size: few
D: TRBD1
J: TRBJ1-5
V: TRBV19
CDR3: CASSDGTGVMTPQHF
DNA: TGTGCCAGTAGTGACGGGACAGGGGTGATGACCCCCCAGCATTTT

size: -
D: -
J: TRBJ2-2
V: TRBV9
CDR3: CASSVIGDTGELFF
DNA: TGTGCCAGCAGCGTAATCGGGGACACCGGGGAGCTGTTTTTT

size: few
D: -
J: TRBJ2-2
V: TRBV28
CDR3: CASSLQTARPPGELFF
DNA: TGTGCCAGCAGTTTACAGACGGCCCGGCCCCCCGGGGAGCTGTTTTTT

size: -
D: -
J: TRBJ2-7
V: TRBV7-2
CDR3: CASSSRAASYEQYF
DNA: TGTGCCAGCAGCTCCAGGGCGGCCTCCTACGAGCAGTACTTC

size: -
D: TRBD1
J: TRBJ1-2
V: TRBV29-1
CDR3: CSAGTGGFGGYTF
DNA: TGCAGCGCTGGGACAGGGGGCTTTGGCGGCTACACCTTC

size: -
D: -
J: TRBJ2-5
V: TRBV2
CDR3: CASSEARTQETQYF
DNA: TGTGCCAGCAGTGAAGCGCGGACTCAAGAGACCCAGTACTTC

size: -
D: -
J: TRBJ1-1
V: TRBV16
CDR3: CASSHRQRRNTEAFF
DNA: TGTGCCAGCAGCCACCGACAGAGGAGAAACACTGAAGCTTTCTTT

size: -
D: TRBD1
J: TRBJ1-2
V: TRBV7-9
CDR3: CASSLTGGSSNYGYTF
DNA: TGTGCCAGCAGCCTGACAGGGGGTTCGTCTAACTATGGCTACACCTTC

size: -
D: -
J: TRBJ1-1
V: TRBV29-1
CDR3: CSVVIGARRTEAFF
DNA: TGCAGCGTTGTAATAGGGGCGCGTAGGACTGAAGCTTTCTTT

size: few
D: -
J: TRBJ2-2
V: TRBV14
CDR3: CASSPKVTLNTGELFF
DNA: TGTGCCAGCAGCCCGAAGGTCACACTAAACACCGGGGAGCTGTTTTTT

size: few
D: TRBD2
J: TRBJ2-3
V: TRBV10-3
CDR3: CANSGGTDTQYF
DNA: TGTGCCAACTCGGGGGGAACAGATACGCAGTATTTT